This T cell receptor (beta chain) was documented in a study of HIV-infected patients and healthy controls. The overall study: No general T-cell lymphocytopenia was present, and per-chain CDR3 totals resembled those of controls. Study findings and constraints: Mean usage of eight alpha and eight beta V genes differed significantly in HIV-infected patients versus controls. In healthy controls, MAIT alpha CDR3s were common; in HIV+ repertoires, severely depleted. Compared with untreated HIV+ repertoires, healthy controls showed roughly threefold more distinct CDR3s and higher Shannon diversity.

cDNA was made from approximately 0.55 ug RNA using alpha and beta constant primers. Using multiplexing indices, alpha and beta chain libraries were generated apart by chain-specific third strand synthesis. TCRdb recomputed calls from the 5' RACE reads with MiXCR, one row per CDR3 protein. The table includes more than 9,500 distinct CDR3 sequences, 7.3% detected once. Whole blood was used without fractionation, so all unsorted peripheral T cells were included. This CDR3 is 17 amino acids long. V lost 0 bases to trimming and J lost 0 bases, with 14 bases between them. Germline V gives CDR1 MNHEY, CDR2 SVGEGT. This clonotype was counted many times. Its antigen is not identified.

Specimen: blood, collected before antiretroviral therapy. V usage is TRBV6-2 or TRBV6-3 and J usage is TRBJ1-1; tentatively, D is TRBD1 (5 bases). The TCR originated in an adult with HIV infection. For the CDR3, the DNA is TGTGCCAGCAGTTACTCGAGGGACGCTCAGATGAACACTGAAGCTTTCTTT. Its translation: CASSYSRDAQMNTEAFF.